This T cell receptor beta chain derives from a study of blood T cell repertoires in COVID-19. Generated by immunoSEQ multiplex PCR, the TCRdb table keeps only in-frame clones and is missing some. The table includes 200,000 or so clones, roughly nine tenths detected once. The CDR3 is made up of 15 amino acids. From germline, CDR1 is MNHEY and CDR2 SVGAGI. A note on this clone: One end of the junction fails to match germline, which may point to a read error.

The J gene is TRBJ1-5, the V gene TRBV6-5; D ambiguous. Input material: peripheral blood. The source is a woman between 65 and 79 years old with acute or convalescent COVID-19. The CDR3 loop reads CASRTGILGNQPQHF. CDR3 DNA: TGTGCCAGCAGAACCGGGATCCTGGGCAACCAGCCCCAGCATTTT.